This T cell receptor beta chain was recorded in a study of blood T cell repertoires in COVID-19. As concerns this clone: At one end the junction does not follow the germline gene, possibly because of a read error. Other DNA sequences in this specimen translate into the identical CDR3.

The protocol was immunoSEQ multiplex PCR, while the TCRdb copy is restricted to in-frame clones and leaves out a portion. The repertoire holds 120,000 to 150,000 clones, around nine tenths seen once, with under 6% in the top ten. Sequences were obtained from peripheral blood. The clonotype comes from a human donor in a cohort sampled during active COVID-19.

CDR3 bases: TGTGCCAGTAGTTTATGGGGCAGGGCCTCGACGCAGTACTTC. Its protein is CASSLWGRASTQYF. J is TRBJ2-7 and V is TRBV28, with D possibly TRBD1 on 5 matching bases. The length of the CDR3 is 14 residues. Germline V gene sequence: CDR1 MDHEN, CDR2 SYDVKM.